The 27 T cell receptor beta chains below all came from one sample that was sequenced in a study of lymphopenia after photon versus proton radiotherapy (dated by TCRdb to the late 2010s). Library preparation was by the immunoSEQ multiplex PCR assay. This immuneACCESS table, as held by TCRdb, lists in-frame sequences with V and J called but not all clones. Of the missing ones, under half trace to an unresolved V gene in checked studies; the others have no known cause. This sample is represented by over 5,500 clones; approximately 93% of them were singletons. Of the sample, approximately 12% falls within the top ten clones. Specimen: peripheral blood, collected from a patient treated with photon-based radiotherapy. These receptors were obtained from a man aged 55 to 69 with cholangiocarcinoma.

CDR3 region: CASSSVLGRRGEQYF. CDR3 nucleotide sequence: TGTGCCAGCAGCTCCGTTCTGGGACGGAGGGGCGAGCAGTACTTC. The V gene is TRBV11-2, the J gene TRBJ2-7, with TRBD2 as a possible D gene (6 bases). The CDR3 is made up of 15 amino acids. Trimming stripped 4 bases from V and 6 bases from J, with 19 bases between. The germline gives CDR1 SGHAT, CDR2 FQNNGV.

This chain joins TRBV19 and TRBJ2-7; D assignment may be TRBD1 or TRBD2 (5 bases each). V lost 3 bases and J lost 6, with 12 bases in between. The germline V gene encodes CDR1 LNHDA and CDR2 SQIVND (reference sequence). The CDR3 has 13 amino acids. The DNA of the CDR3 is TGTGCCAGTAGTATGCAGGGAGCAGCCGAGCAGTACTTC. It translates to CASSMQGAAEQYF. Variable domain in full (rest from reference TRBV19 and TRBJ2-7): DGGITQSPKYLFRKEGQNVTLSCEQNLNHDAMYWYRQDPGQGLRLIYYSQIVNDFQKGDIAEGYSVSREKKESFPLTVTSAQKNPTAFYLCASSMQGAAEQYFGPGTRLTVT.

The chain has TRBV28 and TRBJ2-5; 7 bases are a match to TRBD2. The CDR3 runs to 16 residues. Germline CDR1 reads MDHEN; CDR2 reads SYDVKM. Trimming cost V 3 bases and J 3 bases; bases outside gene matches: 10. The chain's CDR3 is CASSFPGLAAEETQYF. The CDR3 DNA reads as TGTGCCAGCAGTTTTCCGGGTCTAGCGGCCGAAGAGACCCAGTACTTC.

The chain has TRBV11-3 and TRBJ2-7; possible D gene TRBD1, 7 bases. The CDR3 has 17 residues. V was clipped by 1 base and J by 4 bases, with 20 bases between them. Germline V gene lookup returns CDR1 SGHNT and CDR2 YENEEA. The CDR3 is CASSLGMAGTEDYEQYF. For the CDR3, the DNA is TGTGCCAGCAGCTTAGGAATGGCGGGGACAGAAGATTACGAGCAGTACTTC.

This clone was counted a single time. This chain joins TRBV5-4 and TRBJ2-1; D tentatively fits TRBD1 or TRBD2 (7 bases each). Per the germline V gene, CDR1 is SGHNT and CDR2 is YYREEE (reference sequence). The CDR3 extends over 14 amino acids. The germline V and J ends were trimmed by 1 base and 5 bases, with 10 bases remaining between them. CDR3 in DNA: TGTGCCAGCAGCTTGAGCGGGACAGACAATGAGCAGTTCTTC. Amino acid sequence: CASSLSGTDNEQFF.

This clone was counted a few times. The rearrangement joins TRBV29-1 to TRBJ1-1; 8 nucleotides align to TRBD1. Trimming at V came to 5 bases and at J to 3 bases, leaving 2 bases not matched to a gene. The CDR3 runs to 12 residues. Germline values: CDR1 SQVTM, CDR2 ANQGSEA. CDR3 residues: CSVRDRHTEAFF. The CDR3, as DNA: TGCAGCGTTCGGGACAGGCACACTGAAGCTTTCTTT.

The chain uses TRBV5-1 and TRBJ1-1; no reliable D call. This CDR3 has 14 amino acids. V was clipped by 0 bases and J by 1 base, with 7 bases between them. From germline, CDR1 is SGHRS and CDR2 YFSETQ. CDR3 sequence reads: CASSLGQANTEAFF. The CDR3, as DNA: TGCGCCAGCAGCTTGGGGCAGGCGAACACTGAAGCTTTCTTT.

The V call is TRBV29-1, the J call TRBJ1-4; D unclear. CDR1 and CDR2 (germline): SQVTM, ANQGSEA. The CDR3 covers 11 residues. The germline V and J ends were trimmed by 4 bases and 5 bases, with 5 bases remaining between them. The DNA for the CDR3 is TGCAGCGTTGTAGTGAATGAAAAACTGTTTTTT. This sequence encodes CSVVVNEKLFF. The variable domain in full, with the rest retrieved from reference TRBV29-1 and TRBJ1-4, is SAVISQKPSRDICQRGTSLTIQCQVDSQVTMMFWYRQQPGQSLTLIATANQGSEATYESGFVIDKFPISRPNLTFSTLTVSNMSPEDSSIYLCSVVVNEKLFFGSGTQLSVL.

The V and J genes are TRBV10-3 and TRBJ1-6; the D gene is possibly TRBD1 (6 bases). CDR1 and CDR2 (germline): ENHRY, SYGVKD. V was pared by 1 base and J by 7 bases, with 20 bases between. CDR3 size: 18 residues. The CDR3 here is CAISELVDSRGENSPLHF. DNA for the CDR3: TGTGCCATCAGTGAGTTAGTAGACTCCAGGGGAGAGAATTCACCCCTCCACTTT.

The CDR3 DNA reads TGTGCCAGCAGCCCGGCGGTGGCGGGGTACTCCTACAATGAGCAGTTCTTC. Encoded protein: CASSPAVAGYSYNEQFF. J is TRBJ2-1 and V is TRBV5-6; tentative D call: TRBD2 (6 bases). Trimming removed 4 bases from V and 0 bases from J, with 17 bases in between. The germline CDR1 and CDR2 sequences are SGHDT and YYEEEE. There are 17 residues in the CDR3.

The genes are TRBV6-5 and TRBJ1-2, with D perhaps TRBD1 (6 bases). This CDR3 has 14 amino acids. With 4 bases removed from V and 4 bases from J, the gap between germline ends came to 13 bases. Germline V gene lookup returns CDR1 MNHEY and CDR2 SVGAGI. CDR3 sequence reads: CASSSGQRIYGYTF. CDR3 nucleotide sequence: TGTGCCAGCAGTTCAGGACAGAGGATCTATGGCTACACCTTC.

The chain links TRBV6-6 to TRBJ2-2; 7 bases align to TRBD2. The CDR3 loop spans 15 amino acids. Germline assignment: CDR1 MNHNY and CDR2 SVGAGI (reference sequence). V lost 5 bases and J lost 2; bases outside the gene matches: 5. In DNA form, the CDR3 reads TGTGCCAGCAGTGTAACGGGACTAAACACCGGGGAGCTGTTTTTT. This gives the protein CASSVTGLNTGELFF.

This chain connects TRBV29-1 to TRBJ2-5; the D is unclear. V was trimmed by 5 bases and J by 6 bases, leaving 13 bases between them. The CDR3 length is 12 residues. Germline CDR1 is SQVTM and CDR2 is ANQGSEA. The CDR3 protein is CSVIVPPQTQYF. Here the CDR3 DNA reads TGCAGCGTTATCGTCCCGCCCCAGACCCAGTACTTC.

This chain's CDR3 is CASSGAGVNQPQHF. The CDR3 region has the DNA TGTGCCAGCAGTGGGGCCGGGGTCAATCAGCCCCAGCATTTT. V gene TRBV28 combines with J gene TRBJ1-5, with D possibly being TRBD1 (5 bases). Germline V gene lookup returns CDR1 MDHEN and CDR2 SYDVKM. With 5 bases removed from V and 3 bases from J, the gap between germline ends came to 11 bases. The CDR3 extends over 14 amino acids.

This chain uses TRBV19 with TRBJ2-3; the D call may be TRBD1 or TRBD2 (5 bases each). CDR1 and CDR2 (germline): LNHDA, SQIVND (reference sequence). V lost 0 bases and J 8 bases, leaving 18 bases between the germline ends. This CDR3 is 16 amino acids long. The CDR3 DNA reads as TGTGCCAGTAGTATAGATCGCTACAATGGGGGTGGTACGCAGTATTTT. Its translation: CASSIDRYNGGGTQYF. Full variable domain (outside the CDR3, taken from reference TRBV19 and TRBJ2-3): DGGITQSPKYLFRKEGQNVTLSCEQNLNHDAMYWYRQDPGQGLRLIYYSQIVNDFQKGDIAEGYSVSREKKESFPLTVTSAQKNPTAFYLCASSIDRYNGGGTQYFGPGTRLTVL.

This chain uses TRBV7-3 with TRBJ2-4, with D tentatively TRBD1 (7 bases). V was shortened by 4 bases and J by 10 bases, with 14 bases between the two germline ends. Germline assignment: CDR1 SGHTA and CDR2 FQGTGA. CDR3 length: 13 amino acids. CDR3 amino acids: CASSSSGGRIQYF. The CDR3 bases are TGTGCCAGCAGCTCCTCAGGGGGGCGGATTCAGTACTTC.

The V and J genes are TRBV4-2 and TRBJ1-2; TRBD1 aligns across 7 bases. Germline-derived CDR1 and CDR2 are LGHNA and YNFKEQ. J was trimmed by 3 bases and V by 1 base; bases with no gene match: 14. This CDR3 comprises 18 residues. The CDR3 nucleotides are TGTGCCAGCAGCCAAGGTACAGGGGACAGCCATTCCGACTATGGCTACACCTTC. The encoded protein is CASSQGTGDSHSDYGYTF.

The CDR3, as DNA: TGTGCCAGCAGCTTCCAACTGGACAATGAGCAGTTCTTC. Translation: CASSFQLDNEQFF. The chain is built from TRBV7-9 and TRBJ2-1; D gene unclear. CDR1 is SEHNR and CDR2 is FQNEAQ in the germline V gene (reference sequence). The V end lost 3 bases, the J end lost 5 bases, and 8 bases lay between the germline ends. The CDR3 is 13 residues long.

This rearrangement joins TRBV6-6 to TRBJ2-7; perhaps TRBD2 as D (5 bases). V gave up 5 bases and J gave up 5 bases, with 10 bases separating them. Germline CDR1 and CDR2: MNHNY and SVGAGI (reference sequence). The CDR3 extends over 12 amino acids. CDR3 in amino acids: CASSPTEDEQYF. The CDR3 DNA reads TGTGCCAGCAGTCCCACGGAGGACGAGCAGTACTTC.

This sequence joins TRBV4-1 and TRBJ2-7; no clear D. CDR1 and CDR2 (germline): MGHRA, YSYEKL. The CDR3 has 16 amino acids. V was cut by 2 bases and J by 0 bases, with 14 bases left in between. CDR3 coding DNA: TGCGCCAGCAGCCAACTACTCTCGAGGAGCTCCTACGAGCAGTACTTC. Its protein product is CASSQLLSRSSYEQYF.

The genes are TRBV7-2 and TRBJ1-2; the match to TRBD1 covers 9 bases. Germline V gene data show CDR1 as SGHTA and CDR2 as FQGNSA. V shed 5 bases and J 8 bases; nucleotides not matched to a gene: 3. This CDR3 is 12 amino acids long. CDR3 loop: CASSRDREGYTF. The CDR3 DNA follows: TGTGCCAGCAGCCGGGACAGGGAGGGCTACACCTTC.

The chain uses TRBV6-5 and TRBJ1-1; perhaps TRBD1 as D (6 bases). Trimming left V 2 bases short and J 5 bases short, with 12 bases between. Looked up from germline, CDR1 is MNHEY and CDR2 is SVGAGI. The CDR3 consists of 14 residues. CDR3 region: CASSYLQGRTEAFF. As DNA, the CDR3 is TGTGCCAGCAGTTACCTACAGGGTAGGACTGAAGCTTTCTTT.

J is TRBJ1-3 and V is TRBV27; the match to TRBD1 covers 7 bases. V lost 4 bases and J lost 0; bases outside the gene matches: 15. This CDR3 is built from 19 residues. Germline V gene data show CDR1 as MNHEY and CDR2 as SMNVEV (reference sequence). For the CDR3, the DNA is TGTGCCAGCAGTTCAACAGGGGTAGGATTTTCTCTCTCTGGAAACACCATATATTTT. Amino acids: CASSSTGVGFSLSGNTIYF.

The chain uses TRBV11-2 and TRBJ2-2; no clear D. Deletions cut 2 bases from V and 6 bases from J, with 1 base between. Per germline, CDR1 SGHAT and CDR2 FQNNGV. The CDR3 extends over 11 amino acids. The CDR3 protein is CASSLSGELFF. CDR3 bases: TGTGCCAGCAGCTTATCCGGGGAGCTGTTTTTT. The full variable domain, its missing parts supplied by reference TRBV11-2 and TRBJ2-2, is EAGVAQSPRYKIIEKRQSVAFWCNPISGHATLYWYQQILGQGPKLLIQFQNNGVVDDSQLPKDRFSAERLKGVDSTLKIQPAKLEDSAVYLCASSLSGELFFGEGSRLTVL.

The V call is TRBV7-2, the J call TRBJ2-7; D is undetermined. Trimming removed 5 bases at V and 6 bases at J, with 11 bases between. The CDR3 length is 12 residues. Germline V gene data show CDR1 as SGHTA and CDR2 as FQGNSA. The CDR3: CASSHPGSEQYF. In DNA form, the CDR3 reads TGTGCCAGCAGCCATCCCGGTAGCGAGCAGTACTTC. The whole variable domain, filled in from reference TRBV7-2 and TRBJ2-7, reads GAGVSQSPSNKVTEKGKDVELRCDPISGHTALYWYRQSLGQGLEFLIYFQGNSAPDKSGLPSDRFSAERTGGSVSTLTIQRTQQEDSAVYLCASSHPGSEQYFGPGTRLTVT.

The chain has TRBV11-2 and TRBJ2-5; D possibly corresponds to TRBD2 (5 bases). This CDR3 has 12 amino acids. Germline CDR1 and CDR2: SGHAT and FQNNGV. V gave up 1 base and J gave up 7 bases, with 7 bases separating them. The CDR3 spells CASSLGRGTQYF. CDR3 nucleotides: TGTGCCAGCAGCTTAGGTCGGGGGACCCAGTACTTC. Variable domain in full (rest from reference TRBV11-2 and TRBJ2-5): EAGVAQSPRYKIIEKRQSVAFWCNPISGHATLYWYQQILGQGPKLLIQFQNNGVVDDSQLPKDRFSAERLKGVDSTLKIQPAKLEDSAVYLCASSLGRGTQYFGPGTRLLVL.

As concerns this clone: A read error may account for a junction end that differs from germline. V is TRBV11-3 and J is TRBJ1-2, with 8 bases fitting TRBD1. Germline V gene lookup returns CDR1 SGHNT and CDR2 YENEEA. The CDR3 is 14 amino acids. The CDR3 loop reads CASSSSGGTYDYTF. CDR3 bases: TGTGCCAGCAGCTCATCAGGGGGCACGTATGACTACACCTTC.